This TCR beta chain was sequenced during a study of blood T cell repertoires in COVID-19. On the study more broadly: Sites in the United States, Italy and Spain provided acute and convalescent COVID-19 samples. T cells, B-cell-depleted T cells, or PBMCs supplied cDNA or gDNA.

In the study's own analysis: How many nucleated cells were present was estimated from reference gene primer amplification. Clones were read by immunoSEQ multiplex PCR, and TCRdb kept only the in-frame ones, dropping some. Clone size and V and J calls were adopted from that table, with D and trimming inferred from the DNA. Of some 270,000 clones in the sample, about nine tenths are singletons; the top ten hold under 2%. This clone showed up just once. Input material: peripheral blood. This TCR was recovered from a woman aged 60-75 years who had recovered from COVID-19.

In DNA form, the CDR3 reads TGCGCCAGCAGCCAATGGGACAGGGGGCTCTATGAGCAGTTCTTC. Translation: CASSQWDRGLYEQFF. V is TRBV4-3 and J is TRBJ2-1, with TRBD1 matching over 12 bases. CDR3 size: 15 residues. Trimming took 2 bases from V and 8 from J; bases not matched to a gene: 4. Germline CDR1 is LGHNA and CDR2 is YSLEER.